Listed below are T cell receptor beta chains from one sample, sequenced in a study of shared clonotypes between healthy human individuals. Assay used: immunoSEQ multiplex PCR; TCRdb lists only in-frame clones, some missing. The sample gives just over 2,000,000 clones, roughly 96% of which show up once; 0.1% to 0.15% is in the top ten. The sequencing input was naive CD4+ T cells sorted from blood. The receptors were sampled from a young man in good health. Each CDR3 is given with its conserved first and last residue. A D gene is named only where the DNA matches it firmly. Clone size is not always given. Where it is, it says once, few, many or a class for expanded clones.

V gene	J gene	clone size	D gene	CDR3 protein	CDR3 DNA
TRBV18	TRBJ2-3	-	TRBD2	CASSPGLKSTDTQYF	TGTGCCAGCTCACCGGGACTAAAGAGCACAGATACGCAGTATTTT
TRBV5-1	TRBJ1-1	-	-	CASSMDEGIEAFF	TGCGCCAGCAGTATGGACGAAGGGATTGAAGCTTTCTTT
TRBV5-1	TRBJ2-7	-	-	CASSFAGAVEQYF	TGCGCCAGCAGCTTTGCGGGGGCTGTCGAGCAGTACTTC
TRBV2	TRBJ2-1	-	-	CASSEWLAAGEQFF	TGTGCCAGCAGTGAATGGTTGGCCGCCGGTGAGCAGTTCTTC
TRBV9	TRBJ1-6	-	TRBD1	CASSPWTGLSPLHF	TGTGCCAGCAGCCCTTGGACAGGTTTGTCACCCCTCCACTTT
TRBV10-3	TRBJ2-3	once	TRBD1	CAISGQGTSTDTQYF	TGTGCCATCAGCGGACAGGGGACGAGCACAGATACGCAGTATTTT
TRBV25-1	TRBJ2-3	-	-	CASSSASRGTDTQYF	TGTGCCAGCAGTAGTGCGTCACGGGGCACAGATACGCAGTATTTT
TRBV18	TRBJ2-3	-	TRBD1	CASSPLGQESTDTQYF	TGTGCCAGCTCACCCCTCGGACAGGAGAGCACAGATACGCAGTATTTT
TRBV2	TRBJ2-7	-	TRBD1	CASSESGGTGELYEQYF	TGTGCCAGCAGTGAGAGTGGGGGGACAGGGGAACTCTACGAGCAGTACTTC
TRBV2	TRBJ1-5	-	-	CASSGLRAGDQPQHF	TGTGCCAGCAGTGGGCTTAGGGCTGGGGATCAGCCCCAGCATTTT
TRBV5-6	TRBJ2-5	-	-	CASSLPQETQYF	TGTGCCAGCAGCTTACCCCAAGAGACCCAGTACTTC
TRBV6-5	TRBJ1-1	-	-	CASSALTRGSEAFF	TGTGCCAGCAGTGCCTTGACACGGGGGAGCGAAGCTTTCTTT
TRBV18	TRBJ2-5	-	-	CASSPRLGEGQETQYF	TGTGCCAGCTCACCCAGACTAGGAGAGGGCCAAGAGACCCAGTACTTC
TRBV7-2	TRBJ2-5	once	-	CASNRGWAKETQYF	TGTGCCAGCAACCGGGGGTGGGCTAAAGAGACCCAGTACTTC
TRBV19	TRBJ1-5	few	-	CASSTRQTISNQPQHF	TGTGCCAGTAGTACACGACAGACGATTAGCAATCAGCCCCAGCATTTT
TRBV27	TRBJ2-3	once	TRBD2	CASSLFHRGGPSADTQYF	TGTGCCAGCAGTTTATTTCATCGGGGGGGCCCTTCCGCAGATACGCAGTATTTT
TRBV4-1	TRBJ2-7	-	-	CASSQEGIQQYF	TGCGCCAGCAGCCAAGAGGGCATTCAGCAGTACTTC
TRBV28	TRBJ2-7	-	TRBD1	CASSRGDRGHSEQYF	TGTGCCAGCAGCCGGGGGGACAGGGGGCACAGCGAGCAGTACTTC
TRBV7-9	TRBJ2-1	-	-	CASSLLLGVNEQFF	TGTGCCAGCAGCTTATTACTAGGGGTGAATGAGCAGTTCTTC
TRBV28	TRBJ2-7	-	-	CASSFGDYEQYF	TGTGCCAGCAGTTTCGGGGACTACGAGCAGTACTTC
TRBV25-1	TRBJ2-2	-	TRBD2	CASSETPGTSLTTGELFF	TGTGCCAGCAGTGAGACTCCCGGGACTAGCCTTACGACCGGGGAGCTGTTTTTT
TRBV6-5	TRBJ2-3	once	-	CASSLKIQTDTQYF	TGTGCCAGCAGCCTAAAGATCCAAACAGATACGCAGTATTTT
TRBV6-4	TRBJ2-2	-	-	CASSGQTAGELFF	TGTGCCAGCAGCGGGCAAACGGCCGGGGAGCTGTTTTTT
TRBV5-1	TRBJ1-1	-	-	CASSRGHETQAFF	TGCGCCAGCAGCCGTGGACACGAGACGCAAGCCTTCTTT
TRBV10-1	TRBJ2-2	-	-	CASSDFDLNTGELFF	TGCGCCAGCAGTGATTTCGACCTGAACACCGGGGAGCTGTTTTTT
TRBV6-5	TRBJ2-3	once	-	CASSRGETDTQYF	TGTGCCAGCAGTCGTGGTGAAACAGATACGCAGTATTTT
TRBV10-3	TRBJ2-7	-	-	CAISAGVPSYEQYF	TGTGCCATTTCAGCCGGGGTTCCGTCCTACGAGCAGTACTTC
TRBV4-3	TRBJ1-2	-	-	CASSQDLLEARGYTF	TGCGCCAGCAGCCAAGATCTTCTCGAGGCTAGAGGCTACACCTTC
TRBV29-1	TRBJ1-1	-	-	CSVEPWRAVDTEAFF	TGCAGCGTTGAACCTTGGAGGGCTGTCGACACTGAAGCTTTCTTT
TRBV20-1	TRBJ2-7	-	-	CSDRRGGEQYF	TGCAGTGATCGTAGGGGAGGCGAGCAGTACTTC